This TCR beta chain appears in the sequencing data of a study of cytomegalovirus exposure and HLA in healthy donors. CDR3 length equals 15 residues. Germline V gene lookup returns CDR1 LNHDA and CDR2 SQIVND (reference sequence). V was shortened by 7 bases and J by 0 bases, with 10 bases between the two germline ends. TCRdb's copy holds only in-frame clones and misses some; the assay was immunoSEQ multiplex PCR. Seen here are about 43,000 clones, roughly nine tenths observed once, and the top ten hold more than 4.5%. This TCR came from a man between 18 and 35 years old in good health and CMV-seronegative. V is TRBV19 and J is TRBJ1-6; a possible D gene is TRBD1 (6 bases). Sequencing was carried out using PBMCs. CDR3 bases: TGTGCCAGTACCTCCAGGGGCTCCTATAATTCACCCCTCCACTTT. This encodes CASTSRGSYNSPLHF.